This TCR beta chain was recovered during a study of blood T cell repertoires in COVID-19. Looking at the study overall: Specimens from acute and convalescent COVID-19 originated in the United States, Italy and Spain. PBMCs, B-cell-depleted T cells, or T cells were the source of the cDNA or gDNA that made up the material.

The junction had 3 bases not matched to a gene; V was cut back by 3 bases and J by 0 bases. There are 17 residues in the CDR3. Per germline, CDR1 SGHVS and CDR2 FNYEAQ. Authors' data handling: Nucleated cell counts were estimated from reference gene primer amplification. Using immunoSEQ multiplex PCR, the repertoire was profiled, and TCRdb retains in-frame clones only, with some absent. The DNA gave D and trimming, while V, J and clone size come from that table. In the table there are tens of thousands of clones, around four fifths of which are singletons. This receptor was taken from a man between 70 and 80 years old with acute or convalescent COVID-19. The chain joins TRBV7-6 to TRBJ2-3; TRBD2 agrees at 13 bases. Sequencing input: peripheral blood. The CDR3 DNA sequence: TGTGCCAGCAGCTTGAGACTAGCGGGAGGTAGCACAGATACGCAGTATTTT. Its protein product is CASSLRLAGGSTDTQYF. Complete variable domain (other parts from reference TRBV7-6 and TRBJ2-3): GAGVSQSPRYKVTKRGQDVALRCDPISGHVSLYWYRQALGQGPEFLTYFNYEAQQDKSGLPNDRFSAERPEGSISTLTIQRTEQRDSAMYRCASSLRLAGGSTDTQYFGPGTRLTVL.